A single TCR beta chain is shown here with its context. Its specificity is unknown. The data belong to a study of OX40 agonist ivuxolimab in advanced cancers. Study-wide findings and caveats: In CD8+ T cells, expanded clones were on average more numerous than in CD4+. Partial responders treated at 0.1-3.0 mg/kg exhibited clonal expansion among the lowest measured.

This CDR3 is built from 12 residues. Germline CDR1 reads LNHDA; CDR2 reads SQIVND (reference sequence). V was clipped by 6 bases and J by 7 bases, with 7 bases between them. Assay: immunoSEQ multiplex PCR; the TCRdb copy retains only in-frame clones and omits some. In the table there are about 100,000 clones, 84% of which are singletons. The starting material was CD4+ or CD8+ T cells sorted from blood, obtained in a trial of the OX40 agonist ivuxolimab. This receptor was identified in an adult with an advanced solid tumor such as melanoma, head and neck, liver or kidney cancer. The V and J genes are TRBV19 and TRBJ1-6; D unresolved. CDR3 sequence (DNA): TGTGCCAGTAGCGAAGTAAATTCACCCCTCCACTTT. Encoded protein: CASSEVNSPLHF.